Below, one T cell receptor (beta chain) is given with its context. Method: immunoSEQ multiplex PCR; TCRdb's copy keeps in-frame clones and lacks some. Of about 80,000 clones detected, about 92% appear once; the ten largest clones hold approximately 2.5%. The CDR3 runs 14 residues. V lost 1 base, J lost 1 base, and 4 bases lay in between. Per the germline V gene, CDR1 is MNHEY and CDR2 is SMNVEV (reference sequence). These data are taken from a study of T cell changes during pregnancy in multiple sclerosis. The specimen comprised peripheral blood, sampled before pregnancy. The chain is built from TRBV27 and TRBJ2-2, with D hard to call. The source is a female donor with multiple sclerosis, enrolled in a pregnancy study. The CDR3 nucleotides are TGTGCCAGCAGTTTATTCCTGAACACCGGGGAGCTGTTTTTT. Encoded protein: CASSLFLNTGELFF.